Listed here is a single T cell receptor (beta chain). Its target is unknown. Repertoires were generated with immunoSEQ multiplex PCR, while TCRdb's copy carries only in-frame clones and drops some. The sample includes some 350,000 clones, under 95% of them seen just once. The CDR3 covers 16 residues. Germline-derived CDR1 and CDR2 are LGHDT and YNNKEL (reference sequence). The V gene lost 4 bases and the J gene lost 5 bases, with 19 bases spanning the gap. The data stem from a study of Ad26.COV2.S vaccination and SARS-CoV-2 variants. Study observations and caveats: Analyses of TCR breadth and depth may have underestimated total T cell responses. A substantial breadth of spike-specific CD8+ and CD4+ T cell responses after vaccination has been reported. Placebo and vaccine recipients had non-spike TCR breadth that was similar.

The chain is built from TRBV3-1 (or the pseudogene TRBV3-2) and TRBJ2-3; D might be TRBD2 (7 bases). This TCR derives from a human donor who had recovered from COVID-19. The sample in question was peripheral blood, obtained after recovery from COVID-19. In DNA form, the CDR3 reads TGTGCCAGCAGCCCCTTAAATGGGGGGGCAGGAGATACGCAGTATTTT. Encoded protein: CASSPLNGGAGDTQYF.